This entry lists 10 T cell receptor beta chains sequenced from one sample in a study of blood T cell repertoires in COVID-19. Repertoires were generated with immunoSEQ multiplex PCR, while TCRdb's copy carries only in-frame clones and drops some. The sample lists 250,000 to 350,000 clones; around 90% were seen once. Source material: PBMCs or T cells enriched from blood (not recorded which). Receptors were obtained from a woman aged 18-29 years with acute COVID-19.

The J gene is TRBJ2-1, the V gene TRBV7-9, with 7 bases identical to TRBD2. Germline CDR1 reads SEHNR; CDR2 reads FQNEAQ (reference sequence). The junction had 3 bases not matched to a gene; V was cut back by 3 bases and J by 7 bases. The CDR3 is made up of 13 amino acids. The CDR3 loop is CASSLGGTNEQFF. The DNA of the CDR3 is TGTGCCAGCAGCTTGGGAGGGACGAATGAGCAGTTCTTC.

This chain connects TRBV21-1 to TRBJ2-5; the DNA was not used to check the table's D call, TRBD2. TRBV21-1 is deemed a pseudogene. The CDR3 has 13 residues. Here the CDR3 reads CAFDGSEGETQYF. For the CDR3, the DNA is TGTGCCTTTGACGGATCTGAGGGAGAGACCCAGTACTTC.

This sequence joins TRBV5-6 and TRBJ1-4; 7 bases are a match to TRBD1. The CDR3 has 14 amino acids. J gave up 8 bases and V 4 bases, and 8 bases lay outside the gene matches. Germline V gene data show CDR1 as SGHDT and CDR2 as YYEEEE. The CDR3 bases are TGTGCCAGCAGCGCACAGGGGTTGTCCGAAAAACTGTTTTTT. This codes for CASSAQGLSEKLFF.

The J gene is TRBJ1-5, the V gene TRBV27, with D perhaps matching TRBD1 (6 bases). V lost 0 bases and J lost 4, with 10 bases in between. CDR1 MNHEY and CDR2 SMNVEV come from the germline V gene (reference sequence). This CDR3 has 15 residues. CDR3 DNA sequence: TGTGCCAGCAGTTTATCCGGGGGGCCGAATCAGCCCCAGCATTTT. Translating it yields CASSLSGGPNQPQHF.

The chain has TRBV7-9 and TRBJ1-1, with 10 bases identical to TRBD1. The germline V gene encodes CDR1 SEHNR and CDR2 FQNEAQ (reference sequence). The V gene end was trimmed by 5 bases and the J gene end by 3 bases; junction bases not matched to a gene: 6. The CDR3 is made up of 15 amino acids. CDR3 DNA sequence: TGTGCCAGCAGCCTAGACAGGGGGCTAGACACTGAAGCTTTCTTT. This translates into CASSLDRGLDTEAFF.

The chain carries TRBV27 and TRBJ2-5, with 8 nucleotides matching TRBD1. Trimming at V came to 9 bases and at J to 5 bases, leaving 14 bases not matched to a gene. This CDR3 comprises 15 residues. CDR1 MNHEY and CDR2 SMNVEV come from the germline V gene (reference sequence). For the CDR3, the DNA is TGTGCCAGTTCAAGGGGGCAGGGGGCTCTCGAGACCCAGTACTTC. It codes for CASSRGQGALETQYF.

The CDR3 DNA sequence: TGTGCCAGCAGTTGGGGACTAGCGGGAGTGTCTGAGACCCAGTACTTC. Protein product: CASSWGLAGVSETQYF. The chain has TRBV6-6 and TRBJ2-5; TRBD2 agrees at 14 bases. From germline, CDR1 is MNHNY and CDR2 SVGAGI (reference sequence). The CDR3 is 16 amino acids. Unmatched junction bases numbered 6, after V lost 4 bases and J lost 5 bases.

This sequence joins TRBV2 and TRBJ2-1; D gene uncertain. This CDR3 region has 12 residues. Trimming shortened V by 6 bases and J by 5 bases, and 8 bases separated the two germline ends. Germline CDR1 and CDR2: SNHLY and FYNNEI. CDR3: CASRAGNNEQFF. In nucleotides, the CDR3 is TGTGCCAGCAGGGCAGGCAACAATGAGCAGTTCTTC.

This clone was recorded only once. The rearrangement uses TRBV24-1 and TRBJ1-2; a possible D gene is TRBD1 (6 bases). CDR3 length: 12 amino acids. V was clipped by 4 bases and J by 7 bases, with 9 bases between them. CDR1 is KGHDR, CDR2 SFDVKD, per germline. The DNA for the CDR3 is TGTGCCACCAGTGAGGGACAACCTGGCTACACCTTC. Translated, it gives CATSEGQPGYTF.

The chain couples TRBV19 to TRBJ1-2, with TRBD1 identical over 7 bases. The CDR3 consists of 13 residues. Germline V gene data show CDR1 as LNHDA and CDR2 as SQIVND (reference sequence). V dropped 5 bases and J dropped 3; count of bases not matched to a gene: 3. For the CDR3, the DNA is TGTGCCAGTAGTGAAGACAGGGACTATGGCTACACCTTC. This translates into CASSEDRDYGYTF.